The T cell receptor beta chain under discussion was sequenced for a study of cytomegalovirus exposure and HLA in healthy donors. Overall study findings and caveats: The authors assumed roughly uniform sequencing depth across donors for presence/absence analyses.

As regards this clone: Its antigen is still unknown.

The ends lost 6 bases at V and 0 bases at J; junction bases unmatched: 3. Germline assignment: CDR1 LNHDA and CDR2 SQIVND (reference sequence). The CDR3 covers 15 residues. In the PCR, 60 Vbeta and 13 Jbeta primers were used. The method was immunoSEQ multiplex PCR; TCRdb's version includes in-frame clones alone and lacks a portion of them. The top ten hold approximately 3% of the sample, which has about 160,000 clones, 60% to 75% seen once. The sample consisted of PBMCs. This receptor was taken from a woman in her fifties or sixties in good health and CMV-seropositive. J is TRBJ2-3 and V is TRBV19; 10 bases align to TRBD2. CDR3 sequence: CASRDSGGSTDTQYF. In DNA form, the CDR3 reads TGTGCCAGTAGGGATAGCGGGGGGAGCACAGATACGCAGTATTTT.